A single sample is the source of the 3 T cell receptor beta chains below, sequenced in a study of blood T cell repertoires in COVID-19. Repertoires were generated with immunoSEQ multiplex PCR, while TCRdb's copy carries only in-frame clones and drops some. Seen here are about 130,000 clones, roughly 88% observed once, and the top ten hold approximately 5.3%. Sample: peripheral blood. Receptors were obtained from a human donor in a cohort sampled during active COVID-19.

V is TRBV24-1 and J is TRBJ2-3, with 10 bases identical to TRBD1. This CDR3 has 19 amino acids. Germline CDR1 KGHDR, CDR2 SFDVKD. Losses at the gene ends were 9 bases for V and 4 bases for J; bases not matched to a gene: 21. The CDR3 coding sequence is TGTGCCACCCAGGGGACAGGGGAGGGCTTGGAGTTCTTCCCAGATACGCAGTATTTT. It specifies CATQGTGEGLEFFPDTQYF.

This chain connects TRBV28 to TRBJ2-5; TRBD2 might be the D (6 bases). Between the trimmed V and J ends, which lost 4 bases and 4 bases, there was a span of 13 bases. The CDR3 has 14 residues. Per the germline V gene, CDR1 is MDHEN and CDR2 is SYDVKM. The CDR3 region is CASSSGGRPETQYF. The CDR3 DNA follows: TGTGCCAGCAGTTCTGGGGGGAGGCCAGAGACCCAGTACTTC.

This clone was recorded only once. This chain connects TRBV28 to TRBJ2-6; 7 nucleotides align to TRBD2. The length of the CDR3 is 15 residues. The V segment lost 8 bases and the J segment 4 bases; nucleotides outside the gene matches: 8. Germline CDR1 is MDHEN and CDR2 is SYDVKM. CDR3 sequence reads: CASQWGGVGANVLTF. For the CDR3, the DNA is TGTGCCAGCCAATGGGGAGGGGTCGGGGCCAACGTCCTGACTTTC. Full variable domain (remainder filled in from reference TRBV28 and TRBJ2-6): DVKVTQSSRYLVKRTGEKVFLECVQDMDHENMFWYRQDPGLGLRLIYFSYDVKMKEKGDIPEGYSVSREKKERFSLILESASTNQTSMYLCASQWGGVGANVLTFGAGSRLTVL.